One sample yielded the 22 T cell receptor beta chains listed below, sequenced in a study of cytomegalovirus exposure and HLA in healthy donors. PCR employed 60 Vbeta and 13 Jbeta primers. Some clones are missing from TCRdb's copy, which holds only in-frame ones; the method was immunoSEQ multiplex PCR. This table has some 91,000 clones, 78% appearing once. The sample consisted of PBMCs. The receptor source for this set is a woman aged 55-70 years in good health and CMV-seronegative.

The V gene is TRBV5-7, the J gene TRBJ2-5; a weak D match, TRBD1 (6 bases). TRBV5-7 is designated an ORF whose function remains uncertain. This CDR3 is built from 14 residues. Trimming took off 4 bases at V and 1 base at J, with 11 bases between the two ends. The CDR3 nucleotides are TGTGCCAGCAGCCGCCAGGGGTCCCAAGAGACCCAGTACTTC. Translation gives CASSRQGSQETQYF.

The genes are TRBV4-1 and TRBJ2-1, with D perhaps matching TRBD2 (7 bases). The CDR3 is 16 amino acids. Trimming took off 4 bases at V and 3 bases at J, with 16 bases between the two ends. Germline V gene lookup returns CDR1 MGHRA and CDR2 YSYEKL. The CDR3 reads CASSPGRGRDYNEQFF. CDR3 sequence (DNA): TGCGCCAGCAGCCCAGGGCGGGGGCGGGACTACAATGAGCAGTTCTTC.

The rearrangement links TRBV30 to TRBJ2-7, with D perhaps TRBD2 (6 bases). Trimming removed 5 bases from V and 7 bases from J, with 15 bases in between. Germline CDR1 and CDR2: GTSNPN and SVGIG (reference sequence). CDR3 length equals 12 residues. CDR3 in amino acids: CAWLHGGREQYF. Written as DNA, the CDR3 is TGTGCCTGGCTGCACGGAGGGAGGGAGCAGTACTTC.

This chain connects TRBV28 to TRBJ2-7; 8 bases are shared with TRBD1. The ends lost 3 bases at V and 6 bases at J; junction bases unmatched: 10. The CDR3 sequence is 15 residues long. Germline lookup yields CDR1 MDHEN and CDR2 SYDVKM. The CDR3 DNA is TGTGCCAGCAGTTTTTGGGGACAGGTTGATGGCGAGCAGTACTTC. Protein sequence: CASSFWGQVDGEQYF.

V is TRBV5-8 and J is TRBJ1-2; perhaps TRBD1 as D (5 bases). Germline assignment: CDR1 SGHTS and CDR2 YDEGEE. V shed 4 bases and J shed 8 bases, with 12 bases lying between them. The CDR3 loop spans 12 amino acids. The CDR3 spells CASSNDRGGYTF. The CDR3 DNA reads TGTGCCAGCAGCAACGACAGAGGCGGCTACACCTTC.

This clone showed up just a few times. The chain couples TRBV29-1 to TRBJ1-1; TRBD1 matches 7 bases. V lost 3 bases and J lost 3; bases outside the gene matches: 7. This CDR3 spans 14 amino acids. CDR1 and CDR2 from the germline V gene are SQVTM and ANQGSEA. This CDR3 is CSVDRTGGDTEAFF. The CDR3 bases are TGCAGCGTTGATAGGACAGGAGGGGACACTGAAGCTTTCTTT. Variable domain in full (rest from reference TRBV29-1 and TRBJ1-1): SAVISQKPSRDICQRGTSLTIQCQVDSQVTMMFWYRQQPGQSLTLIATANQGSEATYESGFVIDKFPISRPNLTFSTLTVSNMSPEDSSIYLCSVDRTGGDTEAFFGQGTRLTVV.

In the case of this clone: It is unclear where the CDR3 begins or ends on the DNA, so no DNA is shown, and the CDR3 is as TCRdb lists it. The chain employs TRBV19 and TRBJ1-5; TRBD1 is the table's D call and was not checked against the DNA. Germline V gene data show CDR1 as LNHDA and CDR2 as SQIVND (reference sequence). From its first to its last residue, the CDR3 has 15 amino acids. The CDR3 spells CASTSGDRVFQPQHF.

V and J are TRBV7-2 and TRBJ2-5; 7 positions agree with TRBD2. CDR3 length equals 14 residues. After removal of 4 bases from V and 4 bases from J, the junction contained 6 bases not matched to a gene. CDR1 and CDR2 (germline): SGHTA, FQGNSA. CDR3 DNA: TGTGCCAGCAGCTCACTAGCGAAATCAGAGACCCAGTACTTC. It encodes CASSSLAKSETQYF.

This rearrangement joins TRBV9 to TRBJ2-1; tentatively, D is TRBD2 (5 bases). Deletions cut 3 bases from V and 0 bases from J, with 10 bases between. The CDR3 is made up of 15 amino acids. Germline lookup yields CDR1 SGDLS and CDR2 YYNGEE. The CDR3 DNA reads as TGTGCCAGCAGCGGTCTAGCTGGCTCCTACAATGAGCAGTTCTTC. Translation gives CASSGLAGSYNEQFF.

The V call is TRBV15, the J call TRBJ2-5; 7 nucleotides match TRBD2. The V and J ends lost 0 bases and 2 bases, in that order; junction bases with no gene match: 6. Germline-derived CDR1 and CDR2 are LNHNV and YYDKDF (reference sequence). This CDR3 is 16 amino acids long. The CDR3 coding sequence is TGTGCCACCAGCAGAGAGCAAGCGGGGCTTCAAGAGACCCAGTACTTC. Residues: CATSREQAGLQETQYF. The variable domain in full, with the rest retrieved from reference TRBV15 and TRBJ2-5, is DAMVIQNPRYQVTQFGKPVTLSCSQTLNHNVMYWYQQKSSQAPKLLFHYYDKDFNNEADTPDNFQSRRPNTSFCFLDIRSPGLGDTAMYLCATSREQAGLQETQYFGPGTRLLVL.

The CDR3, as DNA: TGTGCTAGTGGTTCCTGGACAGGGGAAGAGACCCAGTACTTC. It translates to CASGSWTGEETQYF. This chain joins TRBV12-5 and TRBJ2-5; 9 bases match TRBD1. The junction had 3 bases not matched to a gene; V was cut back by 4 bases and J by 3 bases. This CDR3 has 14 amino acids. CDR1 and CDR2 (germline): LGHNT, FRNRAP.

V usage is TRBV5-6 and J usage is TRBJ2-5, with D possibly matching TRBD2 (5 bases). The CDR3 consists of 13 residues. Trimming took off 4 bases at V and 1 base at J, with 8 bases between the two ends. Germline CDR1 SGHDT, CDR2 YYEEEE. The CDR3 bases are TGTGCCAGCAGCCCGGGAATCCAAGAGACCCAGTACTTC. Translation: CASSPGIQETQYF.

The chain employs TRBV18 and TRBJ1-1; 7 nucleotides agree with TRBD1. CDR1 and CDR2 from the germline V gene are KGHSH and LQKENI. After removal of 6 bases from V and 3 bases from J, the junction contained 16 bases not matched to a gene. The CDR3 totals 17 residues. The CDR3 loop is CASSPRETGMRDTEAFF. CDR3 nucleotide sequence: TGTGCCAGCTCGCCCCGCGAGACAGGGATGAGGGACACTGAAGCTTTCTTT.

This clone was observed once. The chain joins TRBV7-7 to TRBJ2-1; 13 bases map to TRBD2. Germline V gives CDR1 SSHAT, CDR2 FNYEAQ (reference sequence). The CDR3 is 15 amino acids. Trimming cost V 5 bases and J 9 bases; bases outside gene matches: 7. The CDR3 protein is CASSTLAGGPGEQFF. CDR3 sequence (DNA): TGTGCCAGCAGCACACTAGCGGGAGGGCCGGGTGAGCAGTTCTTC.

The V and J genes are TRBV10-1 and TRBJ2-1; no clear D gene. The CDR3 length is 9 residues. The germline V gene encodes CDR1 WNHNN and CDR2 SYGVQD (reference sequence). The V and J ends lost 7 bases and 12 bases respectively, with 7 bases between them. The CDR3 DNA is TGCGCCAGCACCCCAGGGCAGTTCTTC. Translation gives CASTPGQFF.

Only a few counts were recorded for this clone. The chain recombines TRBV9 with TRBJ2-7, with TRBD2 matching over 9 bases. Trimming at V came to 0 bases and at J to 5 bases, leaving 12 bases not matched to a gene. The CDR3 consists of 17 residues. Germline V gene lookup returns CDR1 SGDLS and CDR2 YYNGEE. Here the CDR3 reads CASSVAGTLAGWDEQYF. CDR3 nucleotide sequence: TGTGCCAGCAGCGTAGCTGGAACCCTAGCGGGGTGGGACGAGCAGTACTTC. Complete variable domain (other parts from reference TRBV9 and TRBJ2-7): DSGVTQTPKHLITATGQRVTLRCSPRSGDLSVYWYQQSLDQGLQFLIQYYNGEERAKGNILERFSAQQFPDLHSELNLSSLELGDSALYFCASSVAGTLAGWDEQYFGPGTRLTVT.

This chain uses TRBV9 with TRBJ1-5; 8 bases are a match to TRBD1. The CDR3 extends over 18 amino acids. V was pared by 6 bases and J by 4 bases, with 18 bases of the junction left unmatched. From germline, CDR1 is SGDLS and CDR2 YYNGEE. The CDR3 coding sequence is TGTGCCAGCACCCCCAGGGGGACAGGTGAAGATGGGAATCAGCCCCAGCATTTT. It codes for CASTPRGTGEDGNQPQHF.

The chain combines TRBV5-4 with TRBJ1-1; weak D call: TRBD1 (6 bases). This CDR3 region has 15 residues. V lost 4 bases and J lost 0, with 13 bases in between. Germline CDR1 SGHNT, CDR2 YYREEE (reference sequence). Here the CDR3 DNA reads TGTGCCAGCAGCATCGCCGGACAGATGAACACTGAAGCTTTCTTT. It yields the protein CASSIAGQMNTEAFF.

This clone has more than one count but fewer than ten. This rearrangement joins TRBV4-3 to TRBJ2-5; tentative D call: TRBD1 (6 bases). The CDR3 consists of 13 residues. Germline CDR1 and CDR2: LGHNA and YSLEER. V was pared by 4 bases and J by 3 bases, with 9 bases between. CDR3 nucleotides: TGCGCCAGCAGCCCCGGACAGAAAGAGACCCAGTACTTC. Protein product: CASSPGQKETQYF.

The chain carries TRBV6-1 and TRBJ2-7; 8 positions agree with TRBD2. CDR3 length: 19 residues. Trimming removed 3 bases from V and 3 bases from J; junction bases left unmatched: 19. Germline V gene data show CDR1 as MNHNS and CDR2 as SASEGT. DNA for the CDR3: TGTGCCAGCAGTGACGAGGGGGGAGGATCTAGCGGGCGCCACTACGAGCAGTACTTC. Encoded protein: CASSDEGGGSSGRHYEQYF.

This chain joins TRBV30 and TRBJ2-7, with 8 bases fitting TRBD1. Trimming removed 4 bases from V and 3 bases from J; junction bases left unmatched: 5. Germline-derived CDR1 and CDR2 are GTSNPN and SVGIG (reference sequence). This CDR3 is built from 13 residues. The CDR3 DNA reads as TGTGCCTGGAACCCCGGGACAGGCTACGAGCAGTACTTC. Amino acids: CAWNPGTGYEQYF.

The chain has TRBV29-1 and TRBJ2-1; a possible D gene is TRBD2 (6 bases). Trimming pared 5 bases from V and 3 bases from J, leaving 14 bases between. Germline V gene data show CDR1 as SQVTM and CDR2 as ANQGSEA. The CDR3 is made up of 14 amino acids. The CDR3 sequence is CSVKGTWNYNEQFF. DNA for the CDR3: TGCAGCGTTAAGGGGACTTGGAACTACAATGAGCAGTTCTTC.